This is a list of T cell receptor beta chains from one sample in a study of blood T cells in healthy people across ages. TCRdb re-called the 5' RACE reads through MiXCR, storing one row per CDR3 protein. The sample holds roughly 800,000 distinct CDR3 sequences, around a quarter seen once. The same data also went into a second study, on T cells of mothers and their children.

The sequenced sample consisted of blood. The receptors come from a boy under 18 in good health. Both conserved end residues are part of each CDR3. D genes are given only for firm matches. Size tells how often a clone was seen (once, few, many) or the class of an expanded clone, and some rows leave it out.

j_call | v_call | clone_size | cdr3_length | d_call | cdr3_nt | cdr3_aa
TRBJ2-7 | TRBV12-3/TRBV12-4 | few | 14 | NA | TGTGCCAGCAGGACAGAGTCCGAGTCCTACGAGCAGTACTTC | CASRTESESYEQYF
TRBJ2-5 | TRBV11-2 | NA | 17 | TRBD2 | TGTGCCAGCAGGTTGACTAGCGGGGGGACCATCCAAGAGACCCAGTACTTC | CASRLTSGGTIQETQYF
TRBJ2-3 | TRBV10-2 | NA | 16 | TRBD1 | TGCGCCAGCAGAGACGGGACAGGGGGACGCACAGATACGCAGTATTTT | CASRDGTGGRTDTQYF
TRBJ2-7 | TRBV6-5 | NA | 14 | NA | TGTGCCAGCAGTTACTTGAGAGCCTCCTACGAGCAGTACTTC | CASSYLRASYEQYF
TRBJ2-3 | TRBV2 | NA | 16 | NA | TGTGCCAGCAGTGAAATTGGCGGTTCTAGCACAGATACGCAGTATTTT | CASSEIGGSSTDTQYF
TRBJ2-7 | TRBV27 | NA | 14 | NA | TGTGCCAGCAGTTTATACCCAGGGATCTACGAGCAGTACTTC | CASSLYPGIYEQYF
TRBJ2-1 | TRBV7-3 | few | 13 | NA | TGTGCCAGCAGCCTACTAGGGTGGGATGAGCAGTTCTTC | CASSLLGWDEQFF
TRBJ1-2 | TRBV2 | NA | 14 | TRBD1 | TGTGCCAACAGAAGGACAGGGGACCTCTATGGCTACACCTTC | CANRRTGDLYGYTF
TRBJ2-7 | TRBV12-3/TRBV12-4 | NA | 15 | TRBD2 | TGTGCCAGCACTGATAGCGGGGGGATTTCCTACGAGCAGTACTTC | CASTDSGGISYEQYF
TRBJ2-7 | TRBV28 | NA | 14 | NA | TGTGCCGCAATCGGTAGACAGGGAGGCTACGAGCAGTACTTC | CAAIGRQGGYEQYF
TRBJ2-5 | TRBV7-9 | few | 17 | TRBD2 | TGTGCCAGCAGCCTCGGACTAGCGGGGGGTCGGATGGAGACCCAGTACTTC | CASSLGLAGGRMETQYF
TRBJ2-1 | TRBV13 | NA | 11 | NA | TGTGCCAGCAGCCACAGGGAAATGCAGTTCTTC | CASSHREMQFF
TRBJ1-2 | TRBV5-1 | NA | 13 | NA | TGCGCCAGCGCCCCCGAGGCGAACTATGGCTACACCTTC | CASAPEANYGYTF